These T cell receptor beta chains were read from a single sample in a study of blood T cell repertoires in COVID-19. Assay used: immunoSEQ multiplex PCR; TCRdb lists only in-frame clones, some missing. The repertoire holds under 300,000 clones, with under 90% as singletons. Material: peripheral blood. Receptors were obtained from a woman aged 40 to 55 who had recovered from COVID-19. Each CDR3 is given with its conserved first and last residue. The D gene is left open where the match is weak. Some rows mark clone size as missing; the rest say once, few, many or name a class of expanded clone.

clone_size	v_call	d_call	j_call	cdr3_aa	cdr3_nt
-	TRBV5-1	-	TRBJ1-6	CASSSGASSYNSPLHF	TGCGCCAGCAGCTCAGGGGCGAGCTCCTATAATTCACCCCTCCACTTT
few	TRBV5-6	-	TRBJ2-7	CASSFLSSAESSYEQYF	TGTGCCAGCAGCTTTCTCTCATCGGCGGAGAGCTCCTACGAGCAGTACTTC
-	TRBV5-1	-	TRBJ2-5	CASRFGGEETQYF	TGCGCCAGCCGGTTCGGGGGTGAAGAGACCCAGTACTTC
-	TRBV7-9	TRBD1	TRBJ2-1	CASSQHTGGAYNEQFF	TGTGCCAGCAGCCAACATACAGGGGGCGCTTACAATGAGCAGTTCTTC
-	TRBV7-6	-	TRBJ1-2	CASSLAPLADYGYTF	TGTGCCAGCAGCTTAGCCCCCCTGGCGGACTATGGCTACACCTTC
-	TRBV29-1	-	TRBJ2-3	CSVLRDGRTDTQYF	TGCAGCGTCCTCCGGGACGGGAGAACAGATACGCAGTATTTT
few	TRBV6-6	TRBD2	TRBJ2-7	CASSRGLAGGLVHEQYF	TGTGCCAGCAGTCGAGGACTAGCGGGAGGTCTTGTTCACGAGCAGTACTTC
-	TRBV19	TRBD2	TRBJ2-4	CASSPPGTSSQYF	TGTGCCAGTAGTCCCCCCGGGACTAGCAGTCAGTACTTC
-	TRBV10-3	TRBD2	TRBJ2-7	CAITGSITGTSGPYEQYF	TGTGCCATCACAGGCTCCATAACCGGGACTAGCGGACCCTACGAGCAGTACTTC
-	TRBV3-1/TRBV3-2	TRBD1	TRBJ1-2	CASSQDITDRGGYTF	TGTGCCAGCAGCCAAGACATAACCGACAGGGGCGGCTACACCTTC
-	TRBV7-2	-	TRBJ2-3	CASRGASTDTQYF	TGTGCCAGCAGGGGCGCGAGCACAGATACGCAGTATTTT
-	TRBV7-6	TRBD1	TRBJ2-7	CASSSSTGNPYEQYF	TGTGCCAGCAGCTCCTCGACAGGGAATCCCTACGAGCAGTACTTC
-	TRBV27	TRBD2	TRBJ2-7	CASSSVWTSGYTGDEQYF	TGTGCCAGCAGTTCTGTTTGGACTAGCGGGTATACTGGGGACGAGCAGTACTTC
-	TRBV30	TRBD2	TRBJ2-1	CAWSGWDSREGEQFF	TGTGCCTGGAGCGGATGGGATTCCCGGGAGGGTGAGCAGTTCTTC
-	TRBV9	-	TRBJ2-7	CASSERDSADYEQYF	TGTGCCAGCAGCGAACGGGACTCGGCGGACTACGAGCAGTACTTC
-	TRBV9	TRBD2	TRBJ2-1	CASSVGRAGVGNEQFF	TGTGCCAGCAGCGTAGGTCGGGCGGGAGTGGGCAATGAGCAGTTCTTC
-	TRBV5-1	TRBD1	TRBJ1-5	CASSLEGQGTQPQHF	TGCGCCAGCAGCTTGGAGGGACAGGGCACTCAGCCCCAGCATTTT
-	TRBV6-5	-	TRBJ2-7	CASSYLNGGRVWEQYF	TGTGCCAGCAGTTACCTGAACGGCGGCAGGGTTTGGGAGCAGTACTTC
-	TRBV7-8	-	TRBJ2-5	CASSPHRGNWETQYF	TGTGCCAGCAGCCCACATCGGGGGAATTGGGAGACCCAGTACTTC
-	TRBV19	TRBD1	TRBJ1-1	CASSIRSGQGVGTEAFF	TGTGCCAGTAGTATTCGATCCGGACAGGGGGTGGGTACTGAAGCTTTCTTT
many	TRBV2	-	TRBJ1-3	CASAGVNSGNTIYF	TGTGCCAGCGCAGGGGTTAACTCTGGAAACACCATATATTTT
-	TRBV7-9	-	TRBJ2-5	CASSFVGSAGETQYF	TGTGCCAGCAGCTTCGTAGGGTCAGCGGGAGAGACCCAGTACTTC
-	TRBV4-1	-	TRBJ2-5	CASSQAPQETQYF	TGCGCCAGCAGCCAAGCTCCGCAAGAGACCCAGTACTTC
-	TRBV7-9	TRBD1	TRBJ2-6	CASSFPVQGAGSGANVLTF	TGTGCCAGCAGCTTCCCAGTCCAGGGGGCTGGCTCTGGGGCCAACGTCCTGACTTTC
-	TRBV7-8	TRBD2	TRBJ2-1	CASSGRTSGRAFYNEQFF	TGTGCCAGCAGCGGCCGGACTAGCGGGAGGGCGTTCTACAATGAGCAGTTCTTC
-	TRBV7-9	TRBD2	TRBJ2-1	CASTGLAGGLYNEQFF	TGTGCCAGCACCGGACTAGCGGGAGGGTTATACAATGAGCAGTTCTTC
-	TRBV6-1	-	TRBJ1-1	CASSENGIGGKDTEAFF	TGTGCCAGCAGTGAAAACGGTATCGGGGGAAAGGACACTGAAGCTTTCTTT
-	TRBV9	TRBD2	TRBJ2-1	CASSVGVAGVSYNEQFF	TGTGCCAGCAGCGTAGGGGTAGCGGGGGTCTCCTACAATGAGCAGTTCTTC
-	TRBV18	TRBD1	TRBJ2-6	CASSPGVGAGGSGANVLTF	TGTGCCAGCTCACCAGGAGTTGGTGCAGGGGGCTCTGGGGCCAACGTCCTGACTTTC
once	TRBV5-8	TRBD1	TRBJ1-5	CASSLVTGTGGLQPQHF	TGTGCCAGCAGCCTGGTTACCGGGACAGGGGGCTTGCAGCCCCAGCATTTT
-	TRBV11-3	TRBD2	TRBJ2-2	CASSLGLAANTGELFF	TGTGCCAGCAGCTTAGGCCTAGCGGCGAACACCGGGGAGCTGTTTTTT